This entry features one TCR beta chain sequence. The sample originates from a study of CDR3 diversity in severe acne. TCRdb re-derived calls from the PCR reads in MiXCR, one entry per CDR3 protein. The table lists about 84,000 distinct CDR3 sequences, around 53% of them singletons, with roughly an eighth in the top ten. V lost 5 bases and J lost 6; bases outside the gene matches: 10. CDR1 is DFQATT and CDR2 is SNEGSKA in the germline V gene (reference sequence). The CDR3 has 16 amino acids. The specimen sequenced was blood. V gene TRBV20-1 combines with J gene TRBJ2-2; 12 nucleotides line up with TRBD2. This TCR was sampled from a male donor in good health, without acne. The CDR3 DNA sequence: TGCAGTGCTCCATTAGCGACTAGCGGGAGAGCCGGGGAGCTGTTTTTT. It is translated as CSAPLATSGRAGELFF.